A selection of T cell receptor beta chains follows, all from one sample in a study of control samples from healthy donors and cancer patients. Clones were read by immunoSEQ multiplex PCR, and TCRdb kept only the in-frame ones, dropping some. The data show 95,000 to 150,000 clones, about 90% seen once. Sequences were obtained from blood. The receptor source for this set is a man aged 55 to 70 in good health. The CDR3 runs from the conserved cysteine through the conserved F or W. The D gene is left open where the match is weak. Not every row has a clone size; where given, it reads once, few, many or a size class.

J | D | V | length | size | CDR3 | DNA
TRBJ1-1 | TRBD1 | TRBV28 | 15 | . | CASSFYGTGGFSAFF | TGTGCCAGCAGTTTTTACGGGACAGGGGGCTTCAGTGCTTTCTTT
TRBJ2-1 | . | TRBV19 | 16 | . | CASSIEYSQPYNEQFF | TGTGCCAGTAGTATAGAGTACTCGCAACCCTACAATGAGCAGTTCTTC
TRBJ1-1 | . | TRBV7-2 | 14 | . | CASSLVWGWGEAFF | TGTGCCAGCAGCTTAGTCTGGGGATGGGGTGAAGCTTTCTTT
TRBJ1-3 | TRBD1 | TRBV9 | 14 | once | CASSPTGAGNTIYF | TGTGCCAGCAGCCCGACAGGGGCTGGAAACACCATATATTTT
TRBJ1-3 | . | TRBV4-2 | 16 | . | CASSQDGTTLGNTIYF | TGTGCCAGCAGCCAAGATGGGACAACGTTAGGAAACACCATATATTTT
TRBJ1-6 | . | TRBV29-1 | 14 | . | CAVKVQNNNSPLHF | TGCGCAGTAAAAGTTCAGAATAATAATTCACCCCTCCACTTT
TRBJ2-3 | . | TRBV11-2 | 14 | . | CASSTGPSTDTQYF | TGTGCCAGCAGCACAGGACCTAGCACAGATACGCAGTATTTT
TRBJ1-2 | . | TRBV2 | 15 | . | CASSAGAGMNYGYTF | TGTGCCAGCAGTGCCGGGGCAGGGATGAACTATGGCTACACCTTC
TRBJ2-2 | . | TRBV3-1/TRBV3-2 | 14 | few | CASSLGTIPGELFF | TGTGCCAGCAGCCTCGGGACCATCCCCGGGGAGCTGTTTTTT
TRBJ1-1 | . | TRBV7-2 | 14 | . | CANALQGQNTEAFF | TGTGCCAACGCACTTCAGGGGCAGAACACTGAAGCTTTCTTT
TRBJ2-5 | TRBD1 | TRBV2 | 19 | . | CASSPSGTGGLSYQETQYF | TGTGCCAGCAGTCCTAGTGGGACAGGGGGCCTGTCGTACCAAGAGACCCAGTACTTC